Described below is a single T cell receptor (beta chain) sequence and its context. Antigen specificity is unknown. The sample originates from a study of blood T cells in healthy people across ages. General study findings and limits: A greater number of naive CD4+ cells and higher diversity distinguished long-lived donors from aged donors. Possibly, changes in expanded clonotypes were confounded because donor CMV status was unknown. No conclusive comparison of naive versus antigen-experienced cells was possible with unsorted PBMCs.

A J-beta primer mix and a sample-barcoded 5' primer were used in a second PCR of roughly 6 to 11 cycles. The authors tagged each cDNA molecule using a template-switch adaptor with 12 random nucleotides. TCRdb passed the 5' RACE reads through MiXCR, listing each CDR3 protein once. The data hold about 1.4 million distinct CDR3 sequences, with roughly 59% observed a single time. Germline V gives CDR1 SEHNR, CDR2 FQNEAQ (reference sequence). V lost 4 bases, J lost 6 bases, and 12 bases stayed unmatched. There are 16 residues in the CDR3. This sequence joins TRBV7-9 and TRBJ1-2; 9 bases line up with TRBD1. The material sequenced was blood. The TCR comes from a man aged 18 to 29 in good health. The chain's CDR3 is CASSSTSTGGQDGYTF. For the CDR3, the DNA is TGTGCCAGCAGCTCAACCTCGACAGGGGGTCAGGATGGCTACACCTTC.